Presented here are 14 T cell receptor beta chains from one specimen sequenced in a study of blood T cells in healthy people across ages. A J-beta primer mix and a sample-barcoded 5' primer were used in a second PCR of about 7 to 12 cycles. One entry per CDR3 protein, called by TCRdb with MiXCR from the 5' RACE reads. The table shows hundreds of thousands of distinct CDR3 sequences, with around 21% occurring only once. The specimen sequenced was blood. Receptors originate from a man between 65 and 85 years old in good health.

This chain links TRBV19 with TRBJ2-7; D unresolved. Germline CDR1 is LNHDA and CDR2 is SQIVND (reference sequence). The V gene lost 4 bases and the J gene lost 0 bases, with 7 bases spanning the gap. The CDR3 has 13 amino acids. The CDR3 nucleotides read TGTGCCAGTAGTACACGAAACTCCTACGAGCAGTACTTC. Translating gives CASSTRNSYEQYF. Variable domain in full (rest from reference TRBV19 and TRBJ2-7): DGGITQSPKYLFRKEGQNVTLSCEQNLNHDAMYWYRQDPGQGLRLIYYSQIVNDFQKGDIAEGYSVSREKKESFPLTVTSAQKNPTAFYLCASSTRNSYEQYFGPGTRLTVT.

This chain connects TRBV27 to TRBJ2-2; D gene unclear. V lost 6 bases to trimming and J lost 5 bases, with 10 bases between them. The CDR3 loop spans 13 amino acids. Germline values: CDR1 MNHEY, CDR2 SMNVEV (reference sequence). The DNA for the CDR3 is TGTGCCAGCAGCCACTCGAGTACCGGGGAGCTGTTTTTT. Protein sequence: CASSHSSTGELFF.

There are a few counts of this clonotype. The J gene is TRBJ2-7, the V gene TRBV10-3, with TRBD1 identical over 8 bases. CDR1 and CDR2 from the germline V gene are ENHRY and SYGVKD. Trimming took 4 bases from V and 6 from J; bases not matched to a gene: 8. The CDR3 loop spans 14 amino acids. CDR3 sequence reads: CAISGADRVGEQYF. In DNA form, the CDR3 reads TGTGCCATCAGTGGGGCGGACAGGGTTGGCGAGCAGTACTTC.

In this sample, this clonotype turned up a few times. The V and J genes are TRBV12-3 or TRBV12-4 and TRBJ2-5, with D hard to call. The J call may be incorrect, as the DNA end agrees better with TRBJ2-7. The CDR3 has 15 amino acids. Here the CDR3 reads CASSLETGRFYEQYF. The CDR3, as DNA: TGTGCCAGCAGTTTAGAAACCGGACGGTTCTACGAGCAGTACTTC.

Turning to this clonotype: At one of its ends the junction is not consistent with the germline gene, which may arise from a read error. This sequence joins TRBV7-3 and TRBJ2-5, with 7 nucleotides matching TRBD1. The germline CDR1 and CDR2 sequences are SGHTA and FQGTGA. The CDR3 spans 14 residues. The CDR3: CASSSTESRGIKFF. The CDR3 DNA reads TGTGCCAGCAGCTCAACGGAATCCAGGGGGATAAAGTTCTTC.

The CDR3 sequence: CSARPGHLHYEQYF. CDR3 in DNA: TGCAGTGCTAGACCGGGACACCTACACTACGAGCAGTACTTC. The chain has TRBV20-1 and TRBJ2-5, with a tentative D call TRBD1 (6 bases). TRBJ2-7 explains the end of the DNA better; the J call may be wrong. Germline lookup yields CDR1 DFQATT and CDR2 SNEGSKA (reference sequence). The CDR3 covers 14 residues.

The chain has TRBV30 and TRBJ1-1; D call uncertain. Germline CDR1 reads GTSNPN; CDR2 reads SVGIG (reference sequence). This CDR3 contains 12 residues. Trimming left V 2 bases short and J 0 bases short, with 4 bases between. CDR3 amino acids: CAWSPVNTEAFF. As DNA, the CDR3 is TGTGCCTGGAGTCCGGTGAACACTGAAGCTTTCTTT. Full variable domain (missing parts from reference TRBV30 and TRBJ1-1): SQTIHQWPATLVQPVGSPLSLECTVEGTSNPNLYWYRQAAGRGLQLLFYSVGIGQISSEVPQNLSASRPQDRQFILSSKKLLLSDSGFYLCAWSPVNTEAFFGQGTRLTVV.

This chain joins TRBV2 and TRBJ2-7; 9 bases are shared with TRBD1. The CDR3 totals 15 residues. The germline V gene has CDR1 SNHLY and CDR2 FYNNEI. V shed 6 bases, J shed 0 bases, and the junction held 6 bases outside the gene matches. This chain's CDR3 is CASRVGQGSSYEQYF. The CDR3 DNA reads TGTGCCAGCAGGGTCGGACAGGGGAGCTCCTACGAGCAGTACTTC.

The chain has TRBV4-3 and TRBJ1-1; tentative D call: TRBD1 (5 bases). The CDR3 has 17 amino acids. CDR1 LGHNA and CDR2 YSLEER come from the germline V gene. Trimming cost V 1 base and J 3 bases, with 18 bases left between them. The CDR3 DNA follows: TGCGCCAGCAGCCAAGGGGTCCAGGGTGGAGGGTACACTGAAGCTTTCTTT. It specifies CASSQGVQGGGYTEAFF.

The chain links TRBV24-1 to TRBJ1-5; D not certain. V lost 3 bases to trimming and J lost 5 bases, with 10 bases between them. Germline V gene sequence: CDR1 KGHDR, CDR2 SFDVKD. This CDR3 is built from 14 residues. The CDR3 coding sequence is TGTGCCACCAGTGATCCAGGACCAGATCAGCCCCAGCATTTT. Its protein is CATSDPGPDQPQHF.

The J gene is TRBJ2-5, the V gene TRBV12-3 or TRBV12-4, with TRBD2 matching over 11 bases. This CDR3 spans 15 amino acids. With 4 bases clipped from V and 3 bases from J, the junction kept 4 bases outside the gene matches. The CDR3 region has the DNA TGTGCCAGCAGTTCATCGACTAGCGGGAAAGAGACCCAGTACTTC. Protein sequence: CASSSSTSGKETQYF.

The chain joins TRBV7-2 to TRBJ1-5; D gene unclear. The CDR3 has 18 residues. From germline, CDR1 is SGHTA and CDR2 FQGNSA. V was clipped by 5 bases and J by 0 bases, with 20 bases between them. In DNA, the CDR3 is TGTGCCAGCAGCCTAGAGGCACCAAGTAAATATAGCAATCAGCCCCAGCATTTT. This encodes CASSLEAPSKYSNQPQHF. The full variable domain, completed using reference TRBV7-2 and TRBJ1-5, is GAGVSQSPSNKVTEKGKDVELRCDPISGHTALYWYRQSLGQGLEFLIYFQGNSAPDKSGLPSDRFSAERTGGSVSTLTIQRTQQEDSAVYLCASSLEAPSKYSNQPQHFGDGTRLSIL.

This clonotype has just a few counts. The CDR3 nucleotides are TGCGCCAGCAGCTTGGGACAGGGGTTTGAAAAACTGTTTTTT. It specifies CASSLGQGFEKLFF. The rearrangement uses TRBV5-1 and TRBJ1-4, with 8 bases lining up with TRBD1. Germline V gene sequence: CDR1 SGHRS, CDR2 YFSETQ. The junction had 2 bases not matched to a gene; V was cut back by 0 bases and J by 7 bases. The length of the CDR3 is 14 residues.

This clonotype occurred many times. This chain uses TRBV7-9 with TRBJ2-7; D remains unclear. CDR1 and CDR2 from the germline V gene are SEHNR and FQNEAQ (reference sequence). This CDR3 spans 14 amino acids. The V end was cut by 0 bases, the J end by 1 base, with 7 bases between. CDR3 residues: CASSLAVASYEQYF. In nucleotides, the CDR3 is TGTGCCAGCAGCTTAGCAGTGGCTTCCTACGAGCAGTACTTC.